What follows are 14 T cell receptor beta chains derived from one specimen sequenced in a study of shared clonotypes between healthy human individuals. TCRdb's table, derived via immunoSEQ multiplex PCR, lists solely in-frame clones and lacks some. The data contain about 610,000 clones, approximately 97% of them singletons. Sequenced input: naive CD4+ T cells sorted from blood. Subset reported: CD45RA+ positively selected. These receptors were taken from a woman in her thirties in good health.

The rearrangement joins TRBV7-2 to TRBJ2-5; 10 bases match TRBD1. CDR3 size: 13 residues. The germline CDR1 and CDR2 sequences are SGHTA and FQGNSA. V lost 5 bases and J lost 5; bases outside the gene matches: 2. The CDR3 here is CASSRDRGETQYF. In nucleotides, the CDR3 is TGTGCCAGCAGCAGGGACAGGGGTGAGACCCAGTACTTC.

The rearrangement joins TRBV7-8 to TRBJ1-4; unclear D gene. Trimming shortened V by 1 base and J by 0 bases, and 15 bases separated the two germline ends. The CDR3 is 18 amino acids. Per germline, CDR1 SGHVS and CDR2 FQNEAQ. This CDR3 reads CASSLGAARPPTNEKLFF. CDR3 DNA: TGTGCCAGCAGCTTAGGCGCGGCGAGACCTCCAACTAATGAAAAACTGTTTTTT. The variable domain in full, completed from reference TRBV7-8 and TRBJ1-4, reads GAGVSQSPRYKVAKRGQDVALRCDPISGHVSLFWYQQALGQGPEFLTYFQNEAQLDKSGLPSDRFFAERPEGSVSTLKIQRTQQEDSAVYLCASSLGAARPPTNEKLFFGSGTQLSVL.

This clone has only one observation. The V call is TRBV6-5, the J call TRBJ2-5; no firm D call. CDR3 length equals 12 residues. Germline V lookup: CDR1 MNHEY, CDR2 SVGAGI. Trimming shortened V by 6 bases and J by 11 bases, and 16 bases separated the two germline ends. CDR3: CASSPNRAQQYF. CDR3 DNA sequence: TGTGCCAGCAGCCCCAACCGCGCGCAGCAGTACTTC.

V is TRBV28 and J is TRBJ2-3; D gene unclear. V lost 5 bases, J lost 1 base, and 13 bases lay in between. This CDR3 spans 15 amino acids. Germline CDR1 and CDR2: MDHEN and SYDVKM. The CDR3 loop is CASSQPGKRTDTQYF. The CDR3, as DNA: TGTGCCAGCAGTCAACCGGGCAAACGCACAGATACGCAGTATTTT. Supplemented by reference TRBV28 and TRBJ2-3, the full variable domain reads DVKVTQSSRYLVKRTGEKVFLECVQDMDHENMFWYRQDPGLGLRLIYFSYDVKMKEKGDIPEGYSVSREKKERFSLILESASTNQTSMYLCASSQPGKRTDTQYFGPGTRLTVL.

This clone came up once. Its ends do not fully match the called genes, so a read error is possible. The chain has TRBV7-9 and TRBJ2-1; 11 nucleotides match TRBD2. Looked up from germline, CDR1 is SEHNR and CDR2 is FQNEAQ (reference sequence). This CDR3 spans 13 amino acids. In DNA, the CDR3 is TGTGCCAGCAGTGTAGCGGGAGGGCCCAGTAGTCTCTTC. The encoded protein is CASSVAGGPSSLF.

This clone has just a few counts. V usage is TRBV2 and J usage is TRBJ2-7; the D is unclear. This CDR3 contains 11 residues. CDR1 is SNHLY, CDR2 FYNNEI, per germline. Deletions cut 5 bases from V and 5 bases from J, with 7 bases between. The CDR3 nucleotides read TGTGCCAGCAGTCCCTACCACGAGCAGTACTTC. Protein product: CASSPYHEQYF.

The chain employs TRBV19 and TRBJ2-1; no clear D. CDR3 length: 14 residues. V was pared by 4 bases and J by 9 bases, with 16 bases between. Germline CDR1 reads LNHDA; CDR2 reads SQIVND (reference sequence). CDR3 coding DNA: TGTGCCAGTAGTACCCTTTGGGATTTGGTTGAGCAGTTCTTC. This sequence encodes CASSTLWDLVEQFF.

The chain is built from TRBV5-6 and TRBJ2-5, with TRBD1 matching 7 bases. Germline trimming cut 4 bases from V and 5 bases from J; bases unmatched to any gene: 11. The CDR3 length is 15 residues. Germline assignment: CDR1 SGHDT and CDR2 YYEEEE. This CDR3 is CASSPGQLYVETQYF. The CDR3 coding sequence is TGTGCCAGCAGCCCGGGACAGTTATATGTCGAGACCCAGTACTTC.

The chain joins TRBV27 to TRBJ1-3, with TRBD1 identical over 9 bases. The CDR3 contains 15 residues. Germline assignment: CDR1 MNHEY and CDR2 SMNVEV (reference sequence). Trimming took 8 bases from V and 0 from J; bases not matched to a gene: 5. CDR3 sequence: CASGPDRGSGNTIYF. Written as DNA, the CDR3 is TGTGCCAGCGGTCCGGACAGGGGCTCTGGAAACACCATATATTTT.

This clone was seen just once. Here the CDR3 reads CAWSVLQGYSPLHF. Here the CDR3 DNA reads TGTGCCTGGAGTGTACTCCAGGGATATTCACCCCTCCACTTT. The V call is TRBV30, the J call TRBJ1-6, with D tentatively TRBD1 (5 bases). Trimming removed 0 bases at V and 8 bases at J, with 11 bases between. The CDR3 length is 14 residues. Germline V lookup: CDR1 GTSNPN, CDR2 SVGIG (reference sequence).

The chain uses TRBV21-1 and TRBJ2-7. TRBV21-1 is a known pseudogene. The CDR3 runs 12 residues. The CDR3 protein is CASRGPTYEQYF. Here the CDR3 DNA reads TGTGCCAGCAGGGGACCAACCTACGAGCAGTACTTC.

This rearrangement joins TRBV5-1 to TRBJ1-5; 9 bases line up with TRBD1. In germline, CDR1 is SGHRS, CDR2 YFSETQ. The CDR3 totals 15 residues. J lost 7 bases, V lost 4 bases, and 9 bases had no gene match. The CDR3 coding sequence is TGCGCCAGCAGCCCAACTCCGGGACAGGGACAGCCCCAGCATTTT. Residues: CASSPTPGQGQPQHF.

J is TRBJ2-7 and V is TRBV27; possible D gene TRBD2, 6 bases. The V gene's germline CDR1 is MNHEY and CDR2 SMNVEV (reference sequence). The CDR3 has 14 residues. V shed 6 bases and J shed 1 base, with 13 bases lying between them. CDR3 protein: CASSPWRDSYEQYF. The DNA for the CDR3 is TGTGCCAGCAGCCCTTGGAGGGATTCCTACGAGCAGTACTTC.

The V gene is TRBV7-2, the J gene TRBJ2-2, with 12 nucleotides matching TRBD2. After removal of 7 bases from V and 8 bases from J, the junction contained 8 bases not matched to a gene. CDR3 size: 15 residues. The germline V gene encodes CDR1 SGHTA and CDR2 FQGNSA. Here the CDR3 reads CASTWTSGAGGELFF. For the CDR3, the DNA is TGTGCCAGCACTTGGACTAGCGGGGCAGGAGGGGAGCTGTTTTTT.